The rows below give T cell receptor beta chains drawn from one sample of a study of neurological immune-mediated disorders. TCRdb processed the 5' RACE reads anew with MiXCR; each CDR3 protein has one entry. The sample contains approximately 82,000 distinct CDR3 sequences, approximately 13% of which appear only once. Sequencing was done on a sample of PBMCs. Receptor source: a female donor with HTLV-1-associated myelopathy (HAM/TSP). The CDR3 runs from the conserved cysteine through the conserved F or W. A D gene is named only where the DNA matches it firmly. Clone size appears in some rows only: once, few, many, or a class for an expanded clone.

size	V	J	D	CDR3	DNA
many	TRBV12-3/TRBV12-4	TRBJ2-5	TRBD1	CASSLTGDVETQYF	TGTGCCAGCAGCCTCACAGGGGATGTGGAGACCCAGTACTTC
many	TRBV5-1	TRBJ1-1	.	CASSLGRGTEAFF	TGCGCCAGCAGCTTGGGCAGGGGCACTGAAGCTTTCTTT
few	TRBV3-1	TRBJ1-5	TRBD1	CASSQDSGGDQPQHF	TGTGCCAGCAGCCAAGATTCAGGGGGGGATCAGCCCCAGCATTTT
many	TRBV5-1	TRBJ2-7	.	CASSRPEYF	TGCGCCAGCAGCCGCCCGGAGTACTTC
many	TRBV6-6	TRBJ1-1	.	CASSPSTEAFF	TGTGCCAGCAGTCCCTCCACTGAAGCTTTCTTT
many	TRBV7-6	TRBJ2-3	.	CASSLVGAYTDTQYF	TGTGCCAGCAGCTTAGTGGGAGCATACACAGATACGCAGTATTTT
many	TRBV7-9	TRBJ1-5	.	CASSLTQAQPQHF	TGTGCCAGCAGCTTAACCCAGGCCCAGCCCCAGCATTTT
many	TRBV11-2	TRBJ2-2	.	CASSSFGGGELFF	TGTGCCAGCAGCTCGTTTGGGGGCGGGGAGCTGTTTTTT
many	TRBV7-2	TRBJ2-1	.	CASSSHRAEQFF	TGTGCCAGCAGCTCCCACAGGGCTGAGCAGTTCTTC
.	TRBV27	TRBJ2-7	.	CASRPRVRTSYEQYF	TGTGCCAGCAGGCCAAGGGTCAGGACATCCTACGAGCAGTACTTC
many	TRBV12-3/TRBV12-4	TRBJ2-6	.	CASRKTGSGANVLTF	TGTGCCAGCAGGAAAACAGGGTCCGGGGCCAACGTCCTGACTTTC